Described below is a single TCR beta chain sequence and its context. This specimen comes from a study of blood T cell repertoires in COVID-19. Overall study: Nucleic acid was either cDNA or gDNA, and it came from T cells, B-cell-depleted T cells, or PBMCs.

As originally analysed: It was from reference gene primer amplification that nucleated cell counts were estimated. This table comes from immunoSEQ multiplex PCR, and its TCRdb copy is limited to in-frame clones, with some not included. V and J calls plus clone size are reproduced from that table; the DNA served to infer D and trimming. The table includes 53,000 or so clones, approximately 84% detected once. V lost 0 bases to trimming and J lost 6 bases, with 15 bases between them. This CDR3 is built from 15 residues. CDR1 and CDR2 from the germline V gene are SGHDT and YYEEEE. Material for sequencing was peripheral blood. The TCR comes from a man between 65 and 85 years old with active COVID-19. The J gene is TRBJ1-2, the V gene TRBV5-6; D unclear. CDR3 sequence (DNA): TGTGCCAGCAGCTTGGTAGTACAGCGGAGCGATGGCTACACCTTC. Amino acids: CASSLVVQRSDGYTF. Drawing the rest from reference TRBV5-6 and TRBJ1-2, the complete variable domain is DAGVTQSPTHLIKTRGQQVTLRCSPKSGHDTVSWYQQALGQGPQFIFQYYEEEERQRGNFPDRFSGHQFPNYSSELNVNALLLGDSALYLCASSLVVQRSDGYTFGSGTRLTVV.